This TCR beta chain was observed in a study of patients and donors after allogeneic stem cell transplantation. TCRdb re-called the RT-PCR reads through MiXCR, storing one row per CDR3 protein. The table includes about 410,000 distinct CDR3 sequences, approximately 16% detected once. The CDR3 has 16 amino acids. The germline CDR1 and CDR2 sequences are SEHNR and FQNEAQ (reference sequence). Losses at the gene ends were 5 bases for V and 5 bases for J; bases not matched to a gene: 5. The sequenced sample was blood, either unsorted or a sorted T cell fraction (not recorded which). The chain recombines TRBV7-9 with TRBJ2-1; 14 bases line up with TRBD2. The origin of this receptor is a human donor who was either an allogeneic HSCT recipient or a stem cell or donor lymphocyte infusion donor (not recorded which). It is not recorded whose cells these are; they may come from a transplant donor. The CDR3 spells CASSPRGLAGDNEQFF. CDR3 DNA: TGTGCCAGCAGCCCCCGGGGACTAGCGGGGGACAATGAGCAGTTCTTC.